This passage covers 26 T cell receptor beta chains from one sample sequenced in a study of cytomegalovirus exposure and HLA in healthy donors (dated by TCRdb to between 2016 and 2019). The library was generated by the immunoSEQ multiplex PCR assay. For the multiplex PCR, a mixture combining 60 forward primers for TCR Vbeta segments and 13 reverse primers for TCR Jbeta segments was used. In its TCRdb copy, this immuneACCESS table keeps in-frame sequences only and misses some clones. Where compared with another copy, unresolved V genes explain less than half of these, and the others have no known cause. Counted in this sample were over 150,000 clones; about four fifths of them appeared once. The ten biggest clones cover 6% to 7.5% of the sample. Sequenced material: PBMCs. The source of these receptors is a man aged 25-45 years in good health and CMV-seropositive.

J is TRBJ2-1 and V is TRBV14, with TRBD1 matching 9 bases. CDR1 and CDR2 (germline): SGHDN, FVKESK. The CDR3 is 15 residues long. Trimming took 1 base from V and 6 from J; bases not matched to a gene: 4. The DNA of the CDR3 is TGTGCCAGCAGCCAAGTACAGGGGGCAAGCAATGAGCAGTTCTTC. Its translation: CASSQVQGASNEQFF.

This clone was seen a single time. V usage is TRBV11-3 and J usage is TRBJ2-7, with 7 bases identical to TRBD2. The junction had 6 bases not matched to a gene; V was cut back by 4 bases and J by 3 bases. The CDR3 consists of 14 residues. Germline V gene data show CDR1 as SGHNT and CDR2 as YENEEA. The CDR3 sequence is CASSSQAGSYEQYF. CDR3 bases: TGTGCCAGCAGCTCCCAAGCGGGGAGCTACGAGCAGTACTTC.

The rearrangement links TRBV10-1 to TRBJ2-1; 9 bases agree with TRBD1. The ends lost 4 bases at V and 2 bases at J; junction bases unmatched: 6. The CDR3 contains 16 residues. Germline-derived CDR1 and CDR2 are WNHNN and SYGVQD (reference sequence). This CDR3 is CASSAIWTGAYNEQFF. The CDR3 DNA is TGCGCCAGCAGTGCGATATGGACAGGGGCCTACAATGAGCAGTTCTTC.

The chain couples TRBV7-2 to TRBJ2-1, with D unresolved. There are 11 residues in the CDR3. V lost 4 bases, J lost 8 bases, and 6 bases lay in between. Germline CDR1 and CDR2: SGHTA and FQGNSA. This CDR3 is CASSSFYEQFF. For the CDR3, the DNA is TGTGCCAGCAGCTCTTTCTATGAGCAGTTCTTC.

This clone was recorded a few times. The V gene is TRBV28, the J gene TRBJ2-7; 11 nucleotides align to TRBD2. Germline V gives CDR1 MDHEN, CDR2 SYDVKM. The CDR3 consists of 15 residues. V lost 5 bases, J lost 3 bases, and 6 bases stayed unmatched. CDR3 in DNA: TGTGCCAGCAGTGGCCCGGGACTAGCGGACTACGAGCAGTACTTC. Translation: CASSGPGLADYEQYF.

This chain uses TRBV9 with TRBJ2-1; maybe TRBD1 (5 bases). CDR1 SGDLS and CDR2 YYNGEE come from the germline V gene. CDR3 length: 14 residues. The V end lost 2 bases, the J end lost 2 bases, and 8 bases lay between the germline ends. Here the CDR3 DNA reads TGTGCCAGCAGCGTTACAGGAGCCTACAATGAGCAGTTCTTC. This codes for CASSVTGAYNEQFF.

For the CDR3, the DNA is TGCGCCAGCAGCCCGGGACAGCTCTATGGCTACACCTTC. As protein: CASSPGQLYGYTF. V usage is TRBV5-1 and J usage is TRBJ1-2; the match to TRBD1 covers 7 bases. Unmatched junction bases numbered 4, after V lost 4 bases and J lost 4 bases. From germline, CDR1 is SGHRS and CDR2 YFSETQ. The CDR3 loop spans 13 amino acids.

This chain uses TRBV14 with TRBJ2-5, with 11 bases lining up with TRBD2. Germline CDR1 SGHDN, CDR2 FVKESK. Trimming removed 1 base from V and 2 bases from J; junction bases left unmatched: 9. The CDR3 consists of 18 residues. DNA of the CDR3: TGTGCCAGCAGCCAAGGTTATCGGACTAGCGGGTCACAAGAGACCCAGTACTTC. Translated, it gives CASSQGYRTSGSQETQYF.

This clone was observed a few times. J is TRBJ2-7 and V is TRBV6-1; maybe TRBD1 (5 bases). The germline gives CDR1 MNHNS, CDR2 SASEGT. This CDR3 is 16 amino acids long. V was trimmed by 2 bases and J by 0 bases, leaving 14 bases between them. The DNA for the CDR3 is TGTGCCAGCAGTGAAAGGCAGGGCACGAGCTCCTACGAGCAGTACTTC. Its translation: CASSERQGTSSYEQYF.

The V and J genes are TRBV4-1 and TRBJ2-1; D unclear. CDR3 length: 13 amino acids. The V end lost 3 bases, the J end lost 8 bases, and 11 bases lay between the germline ends. Germline V lookup: CDR1 MGHRA, CDR2 YSYEKL. CDR3 residues: CASSQADLYEQFF. CDR3 bases: TGCGCCAGCAGCCAGGCCGACTTGTATGAGCAGTTCTTC.

The chain is built from TRBV6-6 and TRBJ1-1; 7 bases map to TRBD1. V lost 2 bases to trimming and J lost 4 bases; unmatched junction nucleotides: 10. Looked up from germline, CDR1 is MNHNY and CDR2 is SVGAGI (reference sequence). The CDR3 runs 16 residues. CDR3 DNA: TGTGCCAGCAGTTACCCAGACCACAGGGGTGGCACTGAAGCTTTCTTT. Translated, it gives CASSYPDHRGGTEAFF.

This clone was seen a handful of times. This chain joins TRBV27 and TRBJ1-5; D is unresolved. The CDR3 loop spans 13 amino acids. Germline V CDR1 and CDR2: MNHEY, SMNVEV (reference sequence). V lost 8 bases to trimming and J lost 4 bases, with 12 bases between them. The DNA for the CDR3 is TGTGCCAGCGCGGACGGGGAAAATCAGCCCCAGCATTTT. This gives the protein CASADGENQPQHF.

This chain connects TRBV4-1 to TRBJ2-3; 8 nucleotides agree with TRBD2. The CDR3 totals 14 residues. The germline V gene has CDR1 MGHRA and CDR2 YSYEKL. With V trimmed by 4 bases and J by 4 bases, 4 bases remained unmatched. In DNA, the CDR3 is TGCGCCAGCAGCCGAGGACTAGCCTCAGATACGCAGTATTTT. This gives the protein CASSRGLASDTQYF.

The genes are TRBV6-5 and TRBJ1-1; D gene uncertain. The V end was cut by 6 bases, the J end by 1 base, with 9 bases between. CDR1 MNHEY and CDR2 SVGAGI come from the germline V gene. The CDR3 has 13 residues. The DNA of the CDR3 is TGTGCCAGCAGGCTATCGGGGAACACTGAAGCTTTCTTT. Its translation: CASRLSGNTEAFF.

This rearrangement joins TRBV9 to TRBJ2-2; 8 nucleotides line up with TRBD2. The CDR3 is 16 residues long. CDR1 is SGDLS, CDR2 YYNGEE, per germline. V trimming: 1 base; J trimming: 7 bases; junction bases outside the gene matches: 9. This CDR3 is CASSVRAGGASGELFF. DNA of the CDR3: TGTGCCAGCAGCGTACGTGCCGGGGGGGCCAGCGGGGAGCTGTTTTTT.

This CDR3 is CASSSNRVPGNTIYF. DNA for the CDR3: TGTGCCAGCAGCTCCAACAGGGTGCCTGGAAACACCATATATTTT. The chain has TRBV11-3 and TRBJ1-3; perhaps TRBD1 as D (6 bases). This CDR3 is 15 amino acids long. CDR1 is SGHNT and CDR2 is YENEEA in the germline V gene. V lost 4 bases and J lost 2, with 12 bases in between. The complete variable domain, with remaining parts taken from reference TRBV11-3 and TRBJ1-3, reads EAGVVQSPRYKIIEKKQPVAFWCNPISGHNTLYWYLQNLGQGPELLIRYENEEAVDDSQLPKDRFSAERLKGVDSTLKIQPAELGDSAVYLCASSSNRVPGNTIYFGEGSWLTVV.

The V and J genes are TRBV4-1 and TRBJ2-7, with 10 bases that match TRBD1. The CDR3 covers 15 residues. Germline assignment: CDR1 MGHRA and CDR2 YSYEKL. Trimming removed 1 base from V and 3 bases from J; junction bases left unmatched: 3. The CDR3 sequence: CASSQGQGANYEQYF. The CDR3 coding sequence is TGCGCCAGCAGCCAAGGACAGGGGGCTAACTACGAGCAGTACTTC.

This clone was picked up a small number of times. CDR3 DNA sequence: TGTGCCAGCGGGCAAGCGGGAGGGGTCGGCGGGGAGCTGTTTTTT. Its protein is CASGQAGGVGGELFF. V gene TRBV6-1 combines with J gene TRBJ2-2; 10 bases map to TRBD2. The CDR3 sequence is 15 residues long. Germline V gives CDR1 MNHNS, CDR2 SASEGT. J was trimmed by 7 bases and V by 8 bases; bases with no gene match: 10.

This rearrangement joins TRBV7-8 to TRBJ1-5; 9 bases are shared with TRBD1. The J segment lost 5 bases and the V segment lost 5 bases, leaving 10 bases of the junction unmatched. CDR1 is SGHVS, CDR2 FQNEAQ, per germline. There are 16 residues in the CDR3. The CDR3: CASSLRTGGKDQPQHF. The CDR3 bases are TGTGCCAGCAGCCTGCGCACAGGGGGCAAAGATCAGCCCCAGCATTTT. Drawing the rest from reference TRBV7-8 and TRBJ1-5, the complete variable domain is GAGVSQSPRYKVAKRGQDVALRCDPISGHVSLFWYQQALGQGPEFLTYFQNEAQLDKSGLPSDRFFAERPEGSVSTLKIQRTQQEDSAVYLCASSLRTGGKDQPQHFGDGTRLSIL.

The rearrangement joins TRBV7-8 to TRBJ2-1; TRBD2 matches 7 bases. J gave up 8 bases and V 4 bases, and 5 bases lay outside the gene matches. CDR3 length equals 13 residues. Germline V lookup: CDR1 SGHVS, CDR2 FQNEAQ. The CDR3 bases are TGTGCCAGCAGCTGGGGGACTAAATATGAGCAGTTCTTC. Protein: CASSWGTKYEQFF.

J is TRBJ1-2 and V is TRBV28; 8 bases agree with TRBD1. The germline gives CDR1 MDHEN, CDR2 SYDVKM. The CDR3 totals 14 residues. V shed 6 bases and J 7 bases; nucleotides not matched to a gene: 10. The CDR3 spells CASRSPGQVGGYTF. The CDR3 DNA sequence: TGTGCCAGCAGGAGTCCGGGACAGGTCGGTGGCTACACCTTC.

The chain links TRBV6-5 to TRBJ1-6; D not certain. Per the germline V gene, CDR1 is MNHEY and CDR2 is SVGAGI. V was cut by 2 bases and J by 7 bases, with 6 bases left in between. The CDR3 has 13 residues. This CDR3 reads CASSYQLNSPLHF. The CDR3 DNA sequence: TGTGCCAGCAGTTACCAGTTAAATTCACCCCTCCACTTT.

The genes are TRBV10-2 and TRBJ1-6, with a weak D call TRBD1 (5 bases). The CDR3 runs to 14 residues. Germline CDR1 is WSHSY and CDR2 is SAAADI. Deletions cut 3 bases from V and 5 bases from J, with 8 bases between. DNA for the CDR3: TGCGCCAGCAGTGACCCAGGGAATAATTCACCCCTCCACTTT. It is translated as CASSDPGNNSPLHF.

This clone was counted a few times. The chain employs TRBV29-1 and TRBJ2-1, with D tentatively TRBD2 (6 bases). CDR3 size: 13 residues. The germline V gene encodes CDR1 SQVTM and CDR2 ANQGSEA. V was shortened by 4 bases and J by 3 bases, with 10 bases between the two germline ends. The CDR3 bases are TGCAGCGTTGCCGCTAGCGACTACAATGAGCAGTTCTTC. This translates into CSVAASDYNEQFF.

This chain joins TRBV7-2 and TRBJ1-2, with 9 bases that match TRBD1. This CDR3 has 13 amino acids. The germline CDR1 and CDR2 sequences are SGHTA and FQGNSA. The V and J ends lost 5 bases and 4 bases, in that order; junction bases with no gene match: 2. DNA for the CDR3: TGTGCCAGCAGCCCGACAGGGGGCTATGGCTACACCTTC. It translates to CASSPTGGYGYTF. The whole variable domain, remainder taken from reference TRBV7-2 and TRBJ1-2, is GAGVSQSPSNKVTEKGKDVELRCDPISGHTALYWYRQSLGQGLEFLIYFQGNSAPDKSGLPSDRFSAERTGGSVSTLTIQRTQQEDSAVYLCASSPTGGYGYTFGSGTRLTVV.

The chain employs TRBV6-5 and TRBJ2-7, with D possibly TRBD2 on 6 matching bases. CDR1 is MNHEY and CDR2 is SVGAGI in the germline V gene. Trimming took off 2 bases at V and 2 bases at J, with 16 bases between the two ends. The length of the CDR3 is 16 residues. The CDR3 loop reads CASSYTLGGFAYEQYF. The CDR3 nucleotides read TGTGCCAGCAGTTACACCCTGGGAGGCTTTGCCTACGAGCAGTACTTC.